The 18 T cell receptor beta chains below come from one sample, sequenced in a study of blood T cell repertoires in COVID-19. Some clones are missing from TCRdb's copy, which holds only in-frame ones; the method was immunoSEQ multiplex PCR. The sample gives hundreds of thousands of clones, about 80% of which show up once; around 3.4% is in the top ten. Source material: peripheral blood. All receptors come from an elderly woman with acute or convalescent COVID-19.

The V and J genes are TRBV5-1 and TRBJ1-6; D is possibly TRBD1 (5 bases). This CDR3 region has 14 residues. Trimming removed 1 base from V and 10 bases from J, with 12 bases in between. Germline values: CDR1 SGHRS, CDR2 YFSETQ. CDR3 nucleotides: TGCGCCAGCAGCTTGTTGGGGGGGAGATCACCCCTCCACTTT. This codes for CASSLLGGRSPLHF.

V and J are TRBV5-1 and TRBJ2-7; 7 nucleotides line up with TRBD1. Germline assignment: CDR1 SGHRS and CDR2 YFSETQ. This CDR3 has 17 residues. V trimming: 0 bases; J trimming: 2 bases; junction bases outside the gene matches: 11. The CDR3 coding sequence is TGCGCCAGCAGCTTGGTGCCCACAGGGGCGGGCACCTACGAGCAGTACTTC. It yields the protein CASSLVPTGAGTYEQYF.

This clone was observed a few times. The gene calls are TRBV15 and TRBJ1-1, with TRBD1 matching over 7 bases. The junction had 13 bases not matched to a gene; V was cut back by 2 bases and J by 7 bases. This CDR3 is built from 16 residues. CDR1 LNHNV and CDR2 YYDKDF come from the germline V gene (reference sequence). The CDR3 nucleotides read TGTGCCACCAGCAGAAACGCTGACAGGGCAGGAGGTGAAGCTTTCTTT. Translated: CATSRNADRAGGEAFF.

The chain couples TRBV5-6 to TRBJ2-3; 10 nucleotides line up with TRBD2. The V and J ends lost 0 bases and 2 bases, in that order; junction bases with no gene match: 9. CDR1 and CDR2 (germline): SGHDT, YYEEEE. The length of the CDR3 is 18 residues. CDR3 bases: TGTGCCAGCAGCTTGGGTGGGGGACTAGCGCAATACACAGATACGCAGTATTTT. Its translation: CASSLGGGLAQYTDTQYF.

The chain uses TRBV18 and TRBJ2-5; 14 bases line up with TRBD2. The V gene's germline CDR1 is KGHSH and CDR2 LQKENI. The CDR3 length is 16 residues. Germline trimming cut 4 bases from V and 4 bases from J; bases unmatched to any gene: 5. CDR3 amino acids: CASSRGLAGAGETQYF. The CDR3 bases are TGTGCCAGCTCACGGGGACTAGCGGGGGCCGGAGAGACCCAGTACTTC.

This rearrangement joins TRBV7-9 to TRBJ2-1, with TRBD1 matching over 11 bases. Germline CDR1 is SEHNR and CDR2 is FQNEAQ (reference sequence). V lost 5 bases, J lost 6 bases, and 6 bases stayed unmatched. This CDR3 is 15 amino acids long. CDR3 loop: CASSLSGTGGNEQFF. CDR3 bases: TGTGCCAGCAGCCTCTCCGGGACAGGGGGCAATGAGCAGTTCTTC.

The chain carries TRBV20-1 and TRBJ2-3, with D unclear. The CDR3 contains 14 residues. Germline CDR1 and CDR2: DFQATT and SNEGSKA (reference sequence). Trimming took 3 bases from V and 0 from J, leaving 10 bases between them. The CDR3 bases are TGCAGTGCTAGTGTCGGCGGAAGCACAGATACGCAGTATTTT. Its protein product is CSASVGGSTDTQYF.

The chain links TRBV20-1 to TRBJ1-1; no clear D gene. Germline CDR1 is DFQATT and CDR2 is SNEGSKA (reference sequence). The CDR3 loop spans 11 amino acids. Trimming took off 6 bases at V and 1 base at J, with 6 bases between the two ends. DNA of the CDR3: TGCAGTGCGCCGGGGAACACTGAAGCTTTCTTT. Its protein product is CSAPGNTEAFF.

The chain combines TRBV5-1 with TRBJ1-3; possibly TRBD1 for D (5 bases). This CDR3 has 16 amino acids. The ends were cut back, 0 bases at V and 4 bases at J, with 14 bases in the middle. The germline CDR1 and CDR2 sequences are SGHRS and YFSETQ. CDR3 residues: CASSLATGLTGNTIYF. CDR3 sequence (DNA): TGCGCCAGCAGCTTGGCTACAGGTCTGACAGGAAACACCATATATTTT.

The V call is TRBV3-1 (or the pseudogene TRBV3-2), the J call TRBJ1-4; TRBD1 matches 7 bases. This CDR3 is 16 amino acids long. Germline assignment: CDR1 LGHDT and CDR2 YNNKEL (reference sequence). V gave up 1 base and J gave up 10 bases; unmatched junction bases: 12. The CDR3 DNA is TGTGCCAGCAGCCAAGCGGGAAGGGGGCCCTTTGTAAAACTGTTTTTT. Amino acid sequence: CASSQAGRGPFVKLFF.

A word on this clone: Other DNA sequences in the sample encode the same CDR3. The chain recombines TRBV5-1 with TRBJ1-1; TRBD1 matches at 8 bases. Germline V gene lookup returns CDR1 SGHRS and CDR2 YFSETQ. With V trimmed by 4 bases and J by 1 base, 3 bases remained unmatched. The length of the CDR3 is 14 residues. As DNA, the CDR3 is TGCGCCAGCAGCGTACAGGGGGGGAACACTGAAGCTTTCTTT. Translated, it gives CASSVQGGNTEAFF.

This clone was seen a few times. Here the CDR3 reads CASSPPGLAGGSGELFF. The CDR3 coding sequence is TGTGCCAGCAGCCCACCCGGACTAGCGGGGGGATCCGGGGAGCTGTTTTTT. The chain joins TRBV7-3 to TRBJ2-2, with 14 bases lining up with TRBD2. Looked up from germline, CDR1 is SGHTA and CDR2 is FQGTGA. The J segment lost 6 bases and the V segment lost 5 bases, leaving 8 bases of the junction unmatched. The CDR3 has 17 residues. The entire variable domain, with the rest obtained from reference TRBV7-3 and TRBJ2-2, is as follows: GAGVSQTPSNKVTEKGKYVELRCDPISGHTALYWYRQSLGQGPEFLIYFQGTGAADDSGLPNDRFFAVRPEGSVSTLKIQRTERGDSAVYLCASSPPGLAGGSGELFFGEGSRLTVL.

The chain uses TRBV9 and TRBJ2-3, with 8 nucleotides matching TRBD2. Germline CDR1 SGDLS, CDR2 YYNGEE. The junction had 6 bases not matched to a gene; V was cut back by 1 base and J by 2 bases. The length of the CDR3 is 16 residues. CDR3 DNA: TGTGCCAGCAGCGTACATCGAGCGGGGGTCACAGATACGCAGTATTTT. It is translated as CASSVHRAGVTDTQYF.

About this clone itself: Other nucleotide sequences in the sample specify the same CDR3. The chain employs TRBV5-1 and TRBJ1-2, with a possible D match to TRBD1 (5 bases). Germline loops: CDR1 SGHRS, CDR2 YFSETQ. CDR3 length: 13 residues. The V and J ends lost 0 bases and 3 bases respectively, with 6 bases between them. CDR3 loop: CASSLVQDYGYTF. The CDR3 nucleotides are TGCGCCAGCAGCTTGGTACAGGACTATGGCTACACCTTC.

This clone showed up just a few times. The J gene is TRBJ2-1, the V gene TRBV7-8; 9 nucleotides align to TRBD1. Germline V gene sequence: CDR1 SGHVS, CDR2 FQNEAQ. The CDR3 sequence is 15 residues long. The V gene end was trimmed by 8 bases and the J gene end by 7 bases; junction bases not matched to a gene: 12. The CDR3 region is CASGIQGARPNEQFF. CDR3 sequence (DNA): TGTGCCAGCGGAATACAGGGGGCGCGCCCGAATGAGCAGTTCTTC.

This clone was picked up one time. The chain couples TRBV6-5 to TRBJ2-7, with 7 bases identical to TRBD2. Germline lookup yields CDR1 MNHEY and CDR2 SVGAGI. The J segment lost 4 bases and the V segment lost 8 bases, leaving 11 bases of the junction unmatched. The CDR3 loop spans 14 amino acids. The CDR3 reads CASSKAGVVYEQYF. CDR3 sequence (DNA): TGTGCCAGCTCAAAGGCGGGAGTGGTTTACGAGCAGTACTTC.

The rearrangement links TRBV6-5 to TRBJ1-2, with 8 bases identical to TRBD1. Germline CDR1 and CDR2: MNHEY and SVGAGI. The CDR3 totals 16 residues. The J segment lost 8 bases and the V segment lost 2 bases, leaving 13 bases of the junction unmatched. DNA for the CDR3: TGTGCCAGCAGTTACGGGGCCAGGGGGCTAGGGGGAGGCTACACCTTC. Protein: CASSYGARGLGGGYTF.

This clone was observed a handful of times. This chain connects TRBV3-1 (or the pseudogene TRBV3-2) to TRBJ1-2; D gene uncertain. This CDR3 spans 12 amino acids. Trimming stripped 1 base from V and 8 bases from J, with 8 bases between. Germline V gene lookup returns CDR1 LGHDT and CDR2 YNNKEL (reference sequence). The CDR3 loop is CASSQVRGGYTF. Here the CDR3 DNA reads TGTGCCAGCAGCCAAGTGAGAGGAGGCTACACCTTC.